This TCR beta chain was retrieved from a study of cytomegalovirus exposure and HLA in healthy donors. Study-wide points: As was reported, the classifier diagnosed cytomegalovirus status with high specificity and sensitivity.

A word on this clone: Its target is not known. Compared with germline, one end of the junction differs, possibly owing to a read error.

The PCR ran on 60 Vbeta and 13 Jbeta primers. Produced via immunoSEQ multiplex PCR; TCRdb's table is partial and in-frame only. The sample records 110,000 to 150,000 clones, about three quarters being singletons. The CDR3 is 15 residues long. CDR1 is SSHAT and CDR2 is FNYEAQ in the germline V gene (reference sequence). Sequencing input: PBMCs. The TCR comes from a woman aged 40 to 49 in good health and CMV-seronegative. The chain carries TRBV7-7 and TRBJ2-2; D perhaps matches TRBD1 (6 bases). CDR3 bases: TGTGCTAGCAGCCGAACGACAGGGAACACCGGGGAGCTGTTTTTT. Encoded protein: CASSRTTGNTGELFF.